The T cell receptor beta chain under discussion was sequenced for a study of shared clonotypes between healthy human individuals. Study results and limitations: Although depth was large, rarefaction showed that sequencing of the sorted subsets was incomplete.

The assay was carried out at the deep level. As handled by the study authors: Filtering differed for immunoSEQ, which gave only junction sequences without quality scores. The assay was immunoSEQ multiplex PCR, and TCRdb's table has in-frame clones only and misses some. Clone size and V and J calls were adopted from that table, with D and trimming inferred from the DNA. Of just over 2,000,000 clones listed, about 95% are singletons. CD45RO-negative cells were positively selected for CCR7, leaving out terminally differentiated effector memory CD45RA+ cells. Adult Caucasians living in Nashville, Tennessee made up all of the donors. Worth noting for this clone: Its antigen is currently unknown.

V lost 5 bases and J lost 7; bases outside the gene matches: 2. Germline V gene lookup returns CDR1 SGHAT and CDR2 FQNNGV. The CDR3 has 11 residues. This rearrangement joins TRBV11-2 to TRBJ2-7, with 7 bases matching TRBD2. Sequencing was done on a sample of naive CD8+ T cells sorted from blood. This receptor was taken from a man aged 18 to 30 in good health. In DNA form, the CDR3 reads TGTGCCAGCAGCGGGGGGGTTGAGCAGTACTTC. It yields the protein CASSGGVEQYF.